This paragraph reports one T cell receptor beta chain. The antigen it binds to is not known. One base away there is no much larger clone; base qualities are not given. The sample comes from a study of T cell responses to AZD1222 COVID-19 vaccine (dated by TCRdb to the early 2020s). About the investigation overall: TCR sequencing was performed for roughly 240 trial participants, of whom some 200 were given two doses of AZD1222 and roughly 25 were given two doses of MenACWY control vaccine. Trial participants were enrolled by age into subgroups of 18-55, 56-69 and 70-plus years, and around 150, 28 and 57 TCR-sequenced participants, respectively, were included in these subgroups. What the authors observed across the whole study: Vaccine-associated CD4 TCRs spanned the whole spike protein, with dominant responses in regions 160-218 and 743-854. Conclusions about previously exposed vaccinees are limited, since just 6 or 7 AZD1222 recipients were seropositive for SARS-CoV-2 at baseline. The 56-69-year group was small, and its depth increase did not reach significance, likely because of low power. No day 14 peak-response samples were available, so repertoires were characterized only after the peak T cell response. Most participants were white British and females outnumbered males, and the authors suggested that clonal diversity may have been underestimated. Epitopes outside the regions mutated in the B.1.351 and B.1.1.7 variants were reportedly recognized by nearly half of the unique spike-specific TCRs. Spike-specific TCR breadth and depth rose significantly after two AZD1222 doses compared with day 0 and with MenACWY recipients.

The CDR3 regions of human TCRbeta chains were analyzed by immunosequencing. For the original study's pipeline: Repertoire TCRs were checked for matches against a reference library of SARS-CoV-2-specific TCRs that had been generated using the MIRA antigen-specificity platform. Breadth was defined as the fraction of unique TCRs that were SARS-CoV-2-associated, and depth was defined as the fraction of total T cells that were SARS-CoV-2-associated. Each spike-specific TCR was assigned to its reactive spike region and to a CD4 or CD8 class using the MIRA data. Log10-transformed breadth and depth values were compared by one-way ANOVA with Sidak's multiple comparisons tests. TCRdb took this table from immuneACCESS and kept in-frame rearrangements with V and J called. Such tables lack part of the clones; where checked against another copy, unresolved V genes explain under half of the gap, and the rest is unexplained. V and J calls and clone size come straight from that table; D and trimming were deduced from the DNA. The sample table lists 84,000 or so clones, roughly nine tenths of them with a count of one. The biggest ten clones account for approximately 3.2% of the sample.

The CDR3 holds 14 amino acids from the cysteine to the phenylalanine. The only DNA kept is the CDR3, 42 bases in frame from the first base. The junction carries 12 bases between V and J, which are trimmed by 3 bases and 7 bases respectively. The germline V gene specifies MGHRA as CDR1 and YSYEKL as CDR2. Sample time point, as interpreted from the label and publication: about 28 days (+/-7) after the second vaccine dose. Because spike-specific TCR depth and breadth did not differ between the two schedules, AZD1222 recipients who got a second dose at roughly 4 weeks were pooled with those who got a second dose at roughly 12 weeks. The vaccinee samples were drawn from two UK trials, COV001 and COV002, one of which was a single-blind randomized controlled phase 2/3 trial testing AZD1222 (ChAdOx1 nCoV-19) in healthy adults. For TCRbeta chain sequencing, PBMC samples from trial participants were taken at day 0 and at day 28 after the second dose.

Recombination joined TRBV4-1 with TRBJ1-4; the D segment cannot be called with confidence. Sequencing used peripheral blood, obtained 28 days after the second AZD1222 dose. The TCR originated in an adult who received the AZD1222 COVID-19 vaccine. The nucleotide sequence reads TGCGCCAGCAGCCAGACCCTTTGGGGTGAAAAACTGTTTTTT. Protein translation: CASSQTLWGEKLFF.